This entry concerns a single T cell receptor (beta chain). The assay was immunoSEQ multiplex PCR, and TCRdb's table has in-frame clones only and misses some. The sample contains about 40,000 clones, 85% to 95% of which appear only once. These data are taken from a study of T cell changes during pregnancy in multiple sclerosis. Germline V gives CDR1 SGHRS, CDR2 YFSETQ. CDR3 length equals 16 residues. Germline trimming cut 4 bases from V and 7 bases from J; bases unmatched to any gene: 12. This sequence was found in a female donor with multiple sclerosis, enrolled in a pregnancy study. Here the sequenced sample was CD4+ T cells from peripheral blood mononuclear cells, taken before pregnancy. This rearrangement joins TRBV5-1 to TRBJ2-1, with 9 bases matching TRBD2. The CDR3 sequence: CASSRGGLAGSNEQFF. CDR3 bases: TGCGCCAGCAGCCGGGGCGGGCTAGCGGGATCTAATGAGCAGTTCTTC.